These T cell receptor beta chains were read from a single sample in a study of radiotherapy plus CTLA-4 blockade in lung cancer. Data came from immunoSEQ multiplex PCR; TCRdb stores just in-frame clones and leaves some out. This repertoire shows approximately 100,000 clones, more than 75% found once; its top ten account for about 2.2%. Sequencing used peripheral blood, obtained from a patient treated with radiotherapy plus ipilimumab. The receptors were gathered from a human donor with non-small cell lung cancer that progressed on radiotherapy plus ipilimumab. Some clones in this sample may be carry-over from other donors' samples. Both conserved end residues are part of each CDR3. A D gene is named only where the DNA matches it firmly. Part of the rows lack a size; the others show once, few, many or a class for expanded clones.

cdr3_nt,cdr3_aa,clone_size,d_call,j_call,cdr3_length,v_call
TGCGCCAGCAGCCTCCAACTAGCGGGGGCATACAATGAGCAGTTCTTC,CASSLQLAGAYNEQFF,.,TRBD2,TRBJ2-1,16,TRBV4-1
TGTGCCAGCAGCGAGACAGGGAAGGACACTGAAGCTTTCTTT,CASSETGKDTEAFF,once,TRBD1,TRBJ1-1,14,TRBV2
TGTGCCAGTAGTACAGGGGACAGGAGAAAAACTAATGAAAAACTGTTTTTT,CASSTGDRRKTNEKLFF,few,TRBD1,TRBJ1-4,17,TRBV19
TGTGCCAGCAGCGTCCCCCCCGGACAGAACGAGCAGTACTTC,CASSVPPGQNEQYF,.,.,TRBJ2-7,14,TRBV7-2
TGTGCCAGCAGCCAAGATCGAGGGAATGGCTACACCTTC,CASSQDRGNGYTF,.,.,TRBJ1-2,13,TRBV14
TGTGCCAGCTCTAGGACAGGGGCCTCCGAAGGCGGCTACACCTTC,CASSRTGASEGGYTF,.,TRBD1,TRBJ1-2,15,TRBV6-1
TGTGCCAGCAGCTCCGGGACAGGGGTGACAGATACGCAGTATTTT,CASSSGTGVTDTQYF,.,TRBD1,TRBJ2-3,15,TRBV5-4
TGTGCCAGCAGCCCACAATCTAGCGGCACAGATACGCAGTATTTT,CASSPQSSGTDTQYF,.,.,TRBJ2-3,15,TRBV4-2
TGCGCCAGCAGCCAAAACTCAGGGGGCGGCACTGAAGCTTTCTTT,CASSQNSGGGTEAFF,once,TRBD1,TRBJ1-1,15,TRBV4-3
TGTGCCAGCAGCCCCTTATCGAATCTAGGCTCTGAAGCTTTCTTT,CASSPLSNLGSEAFF,once,.,TRBJ1-1,15,TRBV4-2
TGTGCCAGCAGCTTGGTTGGGACTAGCACAGATACGCAGTATTTT,CASSLVGTSTDTQYF,few,.,TRBJ2-3,15,TRBV5-6
TGCGCCAGCAGCCAAGCGGACAGGTGGAATGAAAAACTGTTTTTT,CASSQADRWNEKLFF,.,TRBD1,TRBJ1-4,15,TRBV4-1
TGTGCCAGCAGCCGGGGACCGGCACGTAGCAATCAGCCCCAGCATTTT,CASSRGPARSNQPQHF,.,.,TRBJ1-5,16,TRBV7-2
TGTGCCAGCAGCACTAGCGGCGCAACAGATACGCAGTATTTT,CASSTSGATDTQYF,.,TRBD2,TRBJ2-3,14,TRBV7-3
TGTGCCAGCAGTTACACAGGGGGGGGCTACACCTTC,CASSYTGGGYTF,.,TRBD1,TRBJ1-2,12,TRBV6-6
TGCGCCAGCAGCTTCTCGGGACAGGGCTACGAGCAGTACTTC,CASSFSGQGYEQYF,once,TRBD1,TRBJ2-7,14,TRBV5-1
TGTGCCAGCAGCTTAGCGAAATTGACGGTAGGGGTCGACGAGCAGTACTTC,CASSLAKLTVGVDEQYF,.,.,TRBJ2-7,17,TRBV7-9
TGTGCCAGCAGCTTAGATTTCTCGACAGGACATGGAAACACCATATATTTT,CASSLDFSTGHGNTIYF,.,.,TRBJ1-3,17,TRBV11-1
TGCGCCAGCAGCTCTAGGACAGGGATCACCGGGGAGCTGTTTTTT,CASSSRTGITGELFF,.,TRBD1,TRBJ2-2,15,TRBV5-1
TGCGCCAGCAGCTTGTTAGGGGCAGGGGGCTACACCTTC,CASSLLGAGGYTF,.,.,TRBJ1-2,13,TRBV5-1
TGTGCCAGCAGCCAAGGGGGCAGCGTAAACATTCAGTACTTC,CASSQGGSVNIQYF,.,TRBD1,TRBJ2-4,14,TRBV11-3
TGCGCCAGCAGCTTGGGCACAACTCACTATGGCTACACCTTC,CASSLGTTHYGYTF,.,.,TRBJ1-2,14,TRBV5-1
TGCGCCAGCAGCTTGGGGACCGGGACAGCCTTTAGTTTCTTT,CASSLGTGTAFSFF,.,TRBD1,TRBJ1-1,14,TRBV5-1
TGCGCCAGCAGCCGGGGACAGTACACAGATACGCAGTATTTT,CASSRGQYTDTQYF,.,TRBD1,TRBJ2-3,14,TRBV5-1
TGCAGCGTTGACAGAATGAACACTGAAGCTTTCTTT,CSVDRMNTEAFF,.,.,TRBJ1-1,12,TRBV29-1
TGTGCCAGCAGCTTGTTCGGCCCCCAGGCGACAGATACGCAGTATTTT,CASSLFGPQATDTQYF,.,.,TRBJ2-3,16,TRBV5-6
TGCGCCAGCAGCCAAGTGGCCGGGACGGAAAATCAGCCCCAGCATTTT,CASSQVAGTENQPQHF,.,.,TRBJ1-5,16,TRBV4-3
TGTGCCAGCTTCAGGAGATCAGGGATCACTGAAGCTTTCTTT,CASFRRSGITEAFF,.,.,TRBJ1-1,14,TRBV28
TGCGCCAGCAGCCCAAAACAGGCGGATAATGAAAAACTGTTTTTT,CASSPKQADNEKLFF,.,.,TRBJ1-4,15,TRBV5-1
TGTGCCAGCAGTCCCAGACTCGGTGGCAATCAGCCCCAGCATTTT,CASSPRLGGNQPQHF,.,.,TRBJ1-5,15,TRBV6-6
TGTGCCAGCATTACGGCAGGGGGGAACTATGGCTACACCTTC,CASITAGGNYGYTF,.,TRBD1,TRBJ1-2,14,TRBV2
TGTGCCAGCAGCTTGGATGGGACAGGGAGAGATACGCAGTATTTT,CASSLDGTGRDTQYF,once,TRBD1,TRBJ2-3,15,TRBV5-4
TGTGCCAGCAGCTTAGGGGAACTTCCCACCTACGAGCAGTACTTC,CASSLGELPTYEQYF,.,.,TRBJ2-7,15,TRBV7-2
TGTGCCACCAGCAGCGGACTAACCACAGATACGCAGTATTTT,CATSSGLTTDTQYF,.,.,TRBJ2-3,14,TRBV15
TGTGCCAGCAGTGAGGCTAGTGCCGGAGATACGCAGTATTTT,CASSEASAGDTQYF,once,.,TRBJ2-3,14,TRBV2
TGTGCCCCCCGAGGGTCAGGCTATCAAGAGACCCAGTACTTC,CAPRGSGYQETQYF,.,.,TRBJ2-5,14,TRBV19
TGTGCCAGCAGTTACTCGAGAGCTGGAAGCTCCTACGAGCAGTACTTC,CASSYSRAGSSYEQYF,.,.,TRBJ2-7,16,TRBV6-5
TGTGCCAGCAGCTTAGAAAACAGCGACAGTGACGGTGGGGAGCTGTTTTTT,CASSLENSDSDGGELFF,.,.,TRBJ2-2,17,TRBV11-3
TGTGCCAGCAGCTCCCAGGGCACAGATACGCAGTATTTT,CASSSQGTDTQYF,.,.,TRBJ2-3,13,TRBV11-3
TGTGCCAGTAGTATCCGAAGGAAAGTGGAGACCCAGTACTTC,CASSIRRKVETQYF,.,.,TRBJ2-5,14,TRBV19
TGTGCCAGCCACGCCAGGGACTTTGGGACATACAATGAGCAGTTCTTC,CASHARDFGTYNEQFF,.,.,TRBJ2-1,16,TRBV7-9